This T cell receptor (beta chain) was identified during a study of blood T cell repertoires in COVID-19 (dated by TCRdb to the early 2020s). For context, the study as a whole: The collaborator samples originated in the United States, Italy and Spain and spanned the acute and convalescent phases of COVID-19. The material from the prospective study consisted of cDNA or gDNA derived from T cells, B-cell-depleted T cells, or PBMCs. The dataset comprised deeply sampled blood TCRbeta repertoires from subjects exposed to, actively infected with, or recovered from COVID-19. The repertoires were made available in a free public database intended to serve as a resource for research on the immune response to SARS-CoV-2. The samples were drawn from two sources: the first 160 participants of the ongoing ImmuneRACE study, and fewer than 1,500 subjects contributed by 6 global collaborators. Sample metadata almost always included a de-identified subject ID, COVID-19 status, age in years and sex. Where available, HLA class I and class II types were taken from metadata supplied by the sample provider and were not determined by assay-based typing. The study at large found these results: How much clinical and demographic metadata was included differed by source and by participant, and the metadata was provided uncurated.

TCRbeta CDR3 regions were amplified from genomic DNA by means of the immunoSEQ Assay, a bias-controlled multiplex PCR. The paper's processing steps were these. Within the assay, amplification of reference gene primers was used to estimate how many nucleated cells each sample contained. To quantify the absolute abundance of each unique TCRbeta CDR3 rearrangement, sequence reads were collapsed and filtered. For each sample, productive Simpson clonality was calculated as the square root of Simpson's diversity index across productive rearrangements. The source is immuneACCESS, and TCRdb retained only in-frame sequences with V and J called. Part of the clones is not carried over; for the studies checked, unresolved V genes explain less than half of this, and the remainder is unexplained. V, J and clone size are those of that table, while D and trimming were read from the DNA. This sample is represented by roughly 250,000 clones; around 90% of them were singletons. The ten biggest clones cover about 6.3% of the sample.

From cysteine to phenylalanine, the CDR3 is 16 amino acids long. The sequence is cut down to CDR3 DNA, 48 bases in frame from base 1. CDR1 and CDR2, looked up from the germline V gene, are MDHEN and SYDVKM. At the junction V is shortened by 4 bases and J by 2 bases, with 18 bases in between. Participants in the prospective study were enrolled through a virtual design, were aged roughly 18 to 100 years, and lived in 20 to 30 United States geographic areas. In the prospective study, participants were assigned to cohorts based on the clinical history participants reported in a screening survey and a study questionnaire. Each participant in the prospective study had whole blood, serum and a nasopharyngeal or oropharyngeal swab collected by mobile phlebotomists. Participants in the prospective study had the option to provide additional blood draws and questionnaires over an approximately 2-month period. Before DNA extraction, blood samples from the prospective study were shipped at room temperature or frozen.

Remarks on this clone: It lacks a known antigen. Base qualities are not at hand, and no much larger clone is one base apart.

This TCR was recovered from a woman in her thirties with acute COVID-19. The chain uses TRBV28 and TRBJ2-7; no D gene is confidently identified. The specimen sequenced was PBMCs or T cells enriched from blood (not recorded which). In nucleotides, the sequence is TGTGCCAGCAGTTCTCCAATCGCACTACCTACCTACGAGCAGTACTTC. This yields the protein CASSSPIALPTYEQYF.